This record concerns one T cell receptor (beta chain) sequence. No antigen is known for it. It has no much larger one-base neighbor in the sample; base qualities were not kept. The data derive from a study of cytomegalovirus exposure and HLA in healthy donors (dated by TCRdb to the late 2010s). With respect to the entire study: According to an earlier analysis of several hundred of the donors, about 170 million T cells yielded 90 million to 130 million unique TCR beta sequences and approximately 280 Gb of sequence data. An early release covering about 600 HLA-typed donors comprised approximately 290 gigabases of sequencing data and tens of millions of unique TCR sequences. Among the approximately 400 genotyped donors, around 79% belonged to the genetic ancestry cluster associated with self-reported Caucasian donors. The study aimed to test whether cataloging public T cell receptors could reveal signatures of past pathogen exposure. The study profiled the T cell repertoires of about 640 subjects by immunosequencing and related them to cytomegalovirus serostatus. In addition to the first cohort of 666 subjects, a separate validation cohort of 120 different subjects was used. To predict cytomegalovirus infection status, the study brought together high-throughput TCR immunosequencing, statistical association of individual TCRs with disease status, and machine learning. In a later analysis, previously published TCR beta repertoires from about 670 donors were re-analyzed and high-resolution HLA genotyping was added so that TCR occurrence patterns could be studied. Rather than using new phenotypic data, the later analysis identified candidate immune exposures from TCR beta sequences and from how often those sequences occurred across donors. An earlier analysis of more than 450 of the donors used high-throughput TCR beta sequencing to judge whether each TCR beta V gene segment behaved as functional or pseudogenic. Donor age, sex, ethnicity and CMV serostatus were collected together with the repertoire data. In a later genetic analysis, genome-wide SNP genotypes for about three fifths of the roughly 670 donors were used, and that subset was treated as a discovery cohort. Every repertoire in the discovery cohort had been generated on one and the same sequencing platform. Both class I and class II loci were covered by HLA typing, at four-digit resolution. Typing coverage varied by locus: roughly 629-640 donors for A, B, C, DRB1 and DQB1; approximately 560 for DQA1; approximately 570 for DPA1; around 490 for DPB1. About five DR-DQ haplotypes were handled as single units for association and clustering, since linkage in the cohort was strong. Across under 500 genotyped donors of the cohort, an average of roughly 230,000 unique TCR beta nucleotide sequences per donor were sequenced, and 15% to 20% of those sequences were non-productive. Beyond this particular receptor, the publication reports: The classifier was reported to diagnose cytomegalovirus status with high specificity and sensitivity in both the original cohort and the validation cohort. In a later analysis, several top co-occurrence clusters were reported to appear linked to parvovirus B19, influenza, CMV and Epstein-Barr virus. Because HLA typing was unavailable for some donors at each locus, only the typed subset was used in association tests. In this cohort, only TCR beta chains were sequenced, and detectable features were limited by the absence of alpha or paired-chain data. Roughly 15 rarely observed V segments, including chromosome 9 orphons, were excluded from the earlier analysis of approximately 600 of the donors because counts were too low. A group of highly shared sequence variants was considered likely to be a technical artifact of the sequencing pipeline. In an earlier analysis of some 500 of the donors, most TCR beta V segments appeared in productive rearrangements about 90% or about 30% of the time, broadly matching IMGT annotations. The presence/absence analyses assumed that sequencing depth was roughly uniform across donors, and that assumption may not be true. A further reported finding was that TCR beta sequences accurately predicted the HLA-A and HLA-B alleles for most subjects in the first cohort. When HLA alleles, especially DR and DQ, strongly co-occurred, TCR associations were difficult to assign to individual alleles. Most TCR sequences were observed very rarely across donors, whereas some public TCRs were present in many individuals. A later genetic analysis associated a missense DCLRE1C variant with V-gene and J-gene trimming of TCR beta chains, and an independent cohort replicated the association. In a later analysis, the rate of TCR association differed among HLA loci, with DRB1 alleles having the most associated TCRs and HLA-C alleles having the fewest. In the study, 150 to 200 TCR beta chains were listed as associated with cytomegalovirus. A few of the identified cytomegalovirus-associated TCR beta chains were confirmed in vitro to be specific for cytomegalovirus antigens. Immune exposure information for the cohort was limited to CMV serostatus. In a later analysis, about 17,000 TCR beta sequences were associated with specific HLA alleles at a false discovery rate of 0.05. Compared with the approximately 700-donor mean, donors in an Asian-associated ancestry cluster had fewer N-insertions in productive TCRs, according to a later genetic analysis. A later analysis found that HLA-associated TCR beta chains were more clonally expanded and had lower generation probabilities than equally common non-associated chains. In a later analysis, most CMV-associated TCR beta chains were found to appear HLA-restricted, with HLA associations seemingly driven largely by CMV exposure. According to the authors, the approach could potentially be generalized to other disease states and immunological phenotypes. Some IMGT-functional V segments, including TRBV6-2 and TRBV6-3, could not be distinguished by the 87-base-pair reads and were therefore excluded. Linkage disequilibrium might explain the correlated functional status among segregating V segments, but an unknown experimental factor could not be ruled out.

CDR1 KGHSH and CDR2 LQKENI are derived from the germline V gene. V sheds 6 bases and J sheds 8 bases, leaving 16 bases between their ends. Counted from cysteine to phenylalanine, this CDR3 has 14 amino acids. Of the read, only the CDR3 DNA is kept; its 42 bases are in frame from base 1. The cohort was made up of 666 healthy bone marrow donors. At the time of sampling, all cohort members were nominally healthy, though unrecorded immune exposures were likely present. The donor tested CMV seropositive, placing the donor among the 289 seropositive members of the cohort. Each donor provided a peripheral blood sample, and peripheral blood mononuclear cells were used for TCR beta sequencing. The Qiagen DNeasy Blood Extraction Kit was used to extract genomic DNA from the blood cell samples. Library preparation was by the immunoSEQ multiplex PCR assay. A mixture of 60 forward primers for TCR Vbeta segments and 13 reverse primers for TCR Jbeta segments was used in the multiplex PCR. The CDR3 region of rearranged TCR beta genes was amplified from genomic DNA by a multiplex PCR assay. Amplified TCR beta libraries were sequenced as 87-base-pair reads on the Illumina HiSeq System. In the source study's methods: A later analysis counted approximately 76 million unique TCR beta chains across the roughly 700 repertoires, and about 10 million of these chains were shared by at least two donors. To remove PCR and sequencing errors, raw reads were error-corrected and collapsed into unique sequences using a nearest-neighbor algorithm that merged closely related sequences. CDR3 sequences were aligned to IMGT reference sequences to assign V, D and J gene segments. For a sequence to be retained, at least a six-nucleotide match to both a V gene segment and a J gene segment was required. Rearrangements were called productive when the CDR3 lacked stop codons and stayed in frame with V and J; all others were non-productive. CDR3 was defined according to IMGT convention as the region running from the second conserved V-encoded cysteine to the conserved J-encoded phenylalanine. The earlier analysis of around 640 of the donors excluded sequences that lacked an unambiguous match to a single V gene segment. In an earlier analysis of a few hundred of the donors, V segments were called functional above 56.7% productive rearrangements and were called segregating when the between-donor standard deviation exceeded 5%. A statistical classification framework was built to diagnose cytomegalovirus status from the catalog of TCR beta chain sequences. V and J gene assignment, in a later analysis, came from comparing TCR nucleotide sequences with IMGT/GENE-DB human TR gene sequences. Using the TCRdist pipeline, a later analysis assigned CDR3 sequences along with most-parsimonious VDJ recombination scenarios. A later analysis defined each TCR beta chain by its CDR3 amino acid sequence plus V-gene family, and excluded reads lacking a unique V-gene family. To address suspected cross-contamination and a sequencing artifact, a later analysis removed several hundred highly shared, low-generation-probability nucleotide sequences. A later analysis calculated a clonal expansion index for each public chain from normalized within-repertoire ranks of inferred template counts. In a later analysis, generation probabilities were computed with a VDJ recombination model fitted to out-of-frame rearrangements, and the resulting probabilities were checked against IGoR. Hypergeometric tests were used in a later analysis to score TCR-TCR, TCR-HLA and TCR-CMV co-occurrence, with a repertoire-size bias correction applied to the TCR pairs. In a later analysis, false discovery rates were estimated by permuting HLA or CMV assignments 20 times. In a later analysis, co-occurring TCRs were grouped using DBSCAN, and TCRdist sequence similarity was added for clustering within HLA-allele-positive subsets. Co-occurrence clustering excluded repertoires with fewer than 30,000 or more than 120,000 public chains, plus five with anomalous nucleotide sharing. Entries here come from immuneACCESS through TCRdb and include only in-frame sequences with V and J called. Some clones fail to appear in such tables; in the studies checked, an unresolved V gene covers under half of the shortfall, and the cause of the remainder is unknown. That table gives V, J and clone size, and the DNA gave D and trimming. The sample contains about 150,000 clones, more than 60% of them found a single time. Around 11% of the sample goes to the ten largest clones.

The source of this sequence is a man aged 18 to 29 in good health and CMV-seropositive. Sequenced: PBMCs. Here the chain combines TRBV18 and TRBJ1-4; the D region possibly corresponds to TRBD1 (6 bases align). The CDR3: CASSKGEGREKLFF. The DNA is TGTGCCAGCTCCAAGGGGGAAGGTCGCGAAAAACTGTTTTTT.